These T cell receptor beta chains were read from a single sample in a study of T cells after somatic rescue of genetic block. TCRdb keeps only in-frame clones here, not all; method: immunoSEQ multiplex PCR. This table holds about 68,000 clones, 80% to 95% found once. Sequenced: peripheral blood mononuclear cells (PBMCs). The receptors stem from a man aged 40-49 years. The CDR3 runs from the conserved cysteine through the conserved F or W. Each record gives: J gene, V gene, clone size, D gene, CDR3 DNA, CDR3 protein. A D gene is named only where the DNA matches it firmly. Rows may omit the clone size; those that give it use once, few, many or a size class.

j_gene: TRBJ1-3; v_gene: TRBV9; abundance: .; d_gene: .; CDR3nt: TGTGCCAGCAGCGTAGGTGGCGGAGACTCTGGAAACACCATATATTTT; CDR3aa: CASSVGGGDSGNTIYF
j_gene: TRBJ2-5; v_gene: TRBV7-8; abundance: .; d_gene: .; CDR3nt: TGTGCCAGCAGCTTAGGTCTCCTCCAGGAGACCCAGTACTTC; CDR3aa: CASSLGLLQETQYF
j_gene: TRBJ1-5; v_gene: TRBV6-1; abundance: .; d_gene: .; CDR3nt: TGTGCCAGCAAAACAGGGTCCCATCAGCCCCAGCATTTT; CDR3aa: CASKTGSHQPQHF
j_gene: TRBJ2-7; v_gene: TRBV7-2; abundance: .; d_gene: .; CDR3nt: TGTGCCAGCAGCTTACAGCCCCTAGGGGGAAAATCCTACGAGCAGTACTTC; CDR3aa: CASSLQPLGGKSYEQYF
j_gene: TRBJ2-5; v_gene: TRBV19; abundance: .; d_gene: TRBD2; CDR3nt: TGTGCCAGTAGTAGGACTAGCGGGGGGACCCAAGAGACCCAGTACTTC; CDR3aa: CASSRTSGGTQETQYF
j_gene: TRBJ2-3; v_gene: TRBV4-1; abundance: .; d_gene: .; CDR3nt: TGCGCCAGCAGAACAGGGAGGGTGGCAGATACGCAGTATTTT; CDR3aa: CASRTGRVADTQYF
j_gene: TRBJ2-3; v_gene: TRBV4-1; abundance: once; d_gene: TRBD1; CDR3nt: TGCGCCAGCAGCCAAGACGGGACAGGGCCAGATACGCAGTATTTT; CDR3aa: CASSQDGTGPDTQYF
j_gene: TRBJ2-7; v_gene: TRBV9; abundance: .; d_gene: TRBD2; CDR3nt: TGTGCCAGCAGCGAGGGAGGGACTAGCGGGGGGTCCTACGAGCAGTACTTC; CDR3aa: CASSEGGTSGGSYEQYF
j_gene: TRBJ1-3; v_gene: TRBV5-4; abundance: .; d_gene: TRBD1; CDR3nt: TGTGCCAGCAGCTTGGGGGGCTCAGGGGGAGCTGGAAACACCATATATTTT; CDR3aa: CASSLGGSGGAGNTIYF
j_gene: TRBJ2-7; v_gene: TRBV27; abundance: .; d_gene: .; CDR3nt: TGTGCCAGCAGTCGCGGGTACTCCTACGAGCAGTACTTC; CDR3aa: CASSRGYSYEQYF
j_gene: TRBJ2-1; v_gene: TRBV18; abundance: once; d_gene: TRBD2; CDR3nt: TGTGCCAGCTCACTACAACTAGCGGGGGCTTACAATGAGCAGTTCTTC; CDR3aa: CASSLQLAGAYNEQFF